The entry below gives a single TCR beta chain sequence along with its context. The record originates from a study of control samples from healthy donors and cancer patients. Trimming removed 3 bases at V and 2 bases at J, with 12 bases between. The length of the CDR3 is 15 residues. Germline V gene lookup returns CDR1 MNHEY and CDR2 SMNVEV (reference sequence). Sequencing used immunoSEQ multiplex PCR; TCRdb keeps in-frame clones, though not all of them. The sample includes about 130,000 clones, roughly 92% of them seen just once. The receptor comes from a man aged 18 to 29 in good health. Material for sequencing was blood. The chain has TRBV27 and TRBJ2-3, with a weak D call TRBD2 (5 bases). Written as DNA, the CDR3 is TGTGCCAGCAGTTTGGAGGTAAACCCCACAGATACGCAGTATTTT. Translated, it gives CASSLEVNPTDTQYF.